Listed below are T cell receptor beta chains from one sample, sequenced in a study of CD8 T cells in Susac syndrome. TCRdb recomputed calls from the immunoSEQ multiplex PCR reads with MiXCR, one row per CDR3 protein. Seen here are roughly 250,000 distinct CDR3 sequences, 90% to 96% observed once, and the top ten hold 0.1%. The material sequenced was CD4+ T cells from PBMCs. These receptors came from a human donor with Susac syndrome. Both conserved end residues are part of each CDR3. The order of the fields is V gene, J gene, CDR3 protein.

V gene: TRBV20-1
J gene: TRBJ2-1
CDR3 protein: CSATPRAGGPGEQFF

V gene: TRBV6-6
J gene: TRBJ2-1
CDR3 protein: CASRDVGRVDEQFF

V gene: TRBV9
J gene: TRBJ1-2
CDR3 protein: CASSVVRGNGYTF

V gene: TRBV14
J gene: TRBJ2-2
CDR3 protein: CASSQPTGELFF

V gene: TRBV11-2
J gene: TRBJ2-1
CDR3 protein: CASSPWEGARNEQFF

V gene: TRBV29-1
J gene: TRBJ1-2
CDR3 protein: CSVEVGGGYGYTF

V gene: TRBV3-1
J gene: TRBJ1-1
CDR3 protein: CASSQAATTNTEAFF

V gene: TRBV12-3/TRBV12-4
J gene: TRBJ2-3
CDR3 protein: CASTKLASRDTQYF

V gene: TRBV9
J gene: TRBJ2-5
CDR3 protein: CASSVSGQETQYF

V gene: TRBV9
J gene: TRBJ1-5
CDR3 protein: CASSVGSSGRSNQPQHF

V gene: TRBV4-1
J gene: TRBJ2-7
CDR3 protein: CASSHPRLAASPSGEQYF

V gene: TRBV20-1
J gene: TRBJ2-4
CDR3 protein: CSARTSGGIQYF

V gene: TRBV3-1
J gene: TRBJ2-1
CDR3 protein: CASSPRTSDNYNEQFF

V gene: TRBV5-4
J gene: TRBJ2-4
CDR3 protein: CASSFQGAKNIQYF

V gene: TRBV12-3/TRBV12-4
J gene: TRBJ1-5
CDR3 protein: CASSLVDSLDQPQHF

V gene: TRBV12-3/TRBV12-4
J gene: TRBJ1-5
CDR3 protein: CASRGQGINQPQHF

V gene: TRBV4-2
J gene: TRBJ2-3
CDR3 protein: CASSQDGREDSTDTQYF

V gene: TRBV12-3/TRBV12-4
J gene: TRBJ2-4
CDR3 protein: CASSYRGSVAKNIQYF

V gene: TRBV6-6
J gene: TRBJ2-5
CDR3 protein: CASRPRGETQYF

V gene: TRBV5-5
J gene: TRBJ1-2
CDR3 protein: CASSRRAGGDGYTF

V gene: TRBV24-1
J gene: TRBJ2-3
CDR3 protein: CATSDPAGRTSGAHSTDTQYF

V gene: TRBV18
J gene: TRBJ2-2
CDR3 protein: CASSPQTGNTGELFF

V gene: TRBV11-2
J gene: TRBJ2-7
CDR3 protein: CASSLDRAPLRQYF

V gene: TRBV28
J gene: TRBJ2-3
CDR3 protein: CASSPLRLAASTDTQYF

V gene: TRBV11-2
J gene: TRBJ2-5
CDR3 protein: CASSFSGNQETQYF

V gene: TRBV28
J gene: TRBJ1-1
CDR3 protein: CASSLYGSTEAFF

V gene: TRBV3-1
J gene: TRBJ1-1
CDR3 protein: CASSLGGGYTEAFF

V gene: TRBV28
J gene: TRBJ2-3
CDR3 protein: CASRSSGRARTQYF

V gene: TRBV7-6
J gene: TRBJ1-1
CDR3 protein: CASSLARGSNTEAFF

V gene: TRBV4-1
J gene: TRBJ2-7
CDR3 protein: CASSQGPGRSSYEQYF

V gene: TRBV5-1
J gene: TRBJ2-1
CDR3 protein: CASSLGQVHNEQFF

V gene: TRBV29-1
J gene: TRBJ1-5
CDR3 protein: CSVGMTSNQPQHF

V gene: TRBV18
J gene: TRBJ1-2
CDR3 protein: CAGGQGESRYTF

V gene: TRBV20-1
J gene: TRBJ2-3
CDR3 protein: CSAPPTSGRDTQYF

V gene: TRBV15
J gene: TRBJ2-5
CDR3 protein: CATSLTGDQETQYF

V gene: TRBV12-3/TRBV12-4
J gene: TRBJ2-7
CDR3 protein: CASSFAGGSYEQYF

V gene: TRBV5-1
J gene: TRBJ2-2
CDR3 protein: CASRLGTDETGELFF

V gene: TRBV10-3
J gene: TRBJ1-1
CDR3 protein: CAISDTSSNTEAFF

V gene: TRBV7-9
J gene: TRBJ2-3
CDR3 protein: CASSPDGHSTDTQYF

V gene: TRBV11-2
J gene: TRBJ2-5
CDR3 protein: CASSMRPGGRQETQYF

V gene: TRBV5-1
J gene: TRBJ2-5
CDR3 protein: CASSLAGVRQETQYF